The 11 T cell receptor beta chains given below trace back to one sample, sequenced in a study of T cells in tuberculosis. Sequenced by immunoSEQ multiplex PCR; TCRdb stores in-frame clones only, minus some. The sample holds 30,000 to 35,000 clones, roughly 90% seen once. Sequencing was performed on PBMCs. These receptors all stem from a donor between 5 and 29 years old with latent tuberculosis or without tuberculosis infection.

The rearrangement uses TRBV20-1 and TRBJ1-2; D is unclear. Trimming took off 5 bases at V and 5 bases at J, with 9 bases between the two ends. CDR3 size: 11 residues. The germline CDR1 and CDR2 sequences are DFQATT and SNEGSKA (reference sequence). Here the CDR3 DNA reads TGCAGTGCTCGCTCGCTATATGGCTACACCTTC. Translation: CSARSLYGYTF.

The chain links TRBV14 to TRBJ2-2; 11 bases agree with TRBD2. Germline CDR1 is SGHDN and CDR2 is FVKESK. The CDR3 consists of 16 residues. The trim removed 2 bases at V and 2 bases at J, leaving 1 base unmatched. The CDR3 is CASSQRLAGNTGELFF. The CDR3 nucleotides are TGTGCCAGCAGCCAAAGACTAGCGGGAAACACCGGGGAGCTGTTTTTT.

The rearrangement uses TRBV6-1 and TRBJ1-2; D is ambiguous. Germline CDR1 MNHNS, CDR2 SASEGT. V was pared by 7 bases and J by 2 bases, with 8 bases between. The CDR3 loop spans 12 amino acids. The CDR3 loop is CASTEQNYGYTF. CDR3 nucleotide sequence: TGTGCCAGCACAGAACAGAACTATGGCTACACCTTC.

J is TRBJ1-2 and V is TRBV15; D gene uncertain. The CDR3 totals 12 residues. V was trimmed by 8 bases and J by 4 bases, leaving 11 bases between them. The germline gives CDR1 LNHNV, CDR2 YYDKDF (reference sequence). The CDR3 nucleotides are TGTGCCACCCAAGGAGGTCCCTATGGCTACACCTTC. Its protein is CATQGGPYGYTF. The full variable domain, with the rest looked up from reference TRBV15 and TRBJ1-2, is DAMVIQNPRYQVTQFGKPVTLSCSQTLNHNVMYWYQQKSSQAPKLLFHYYDKDFNNEADTPDNFQSRRPNTSFCFLDIRSPGLGDTAMYLCATQGGPYGYTFGSGTRLTVV.

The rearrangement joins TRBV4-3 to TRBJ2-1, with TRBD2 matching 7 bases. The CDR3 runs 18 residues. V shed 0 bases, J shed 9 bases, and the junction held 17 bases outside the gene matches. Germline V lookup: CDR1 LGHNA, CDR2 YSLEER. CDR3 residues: CASSQDLFRGRFYVEQFF. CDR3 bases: TGCGCCAGCAGCCAAGATCTTTTTCGCGGGAGATTTTACGTTGAGCAGTTCTTC.

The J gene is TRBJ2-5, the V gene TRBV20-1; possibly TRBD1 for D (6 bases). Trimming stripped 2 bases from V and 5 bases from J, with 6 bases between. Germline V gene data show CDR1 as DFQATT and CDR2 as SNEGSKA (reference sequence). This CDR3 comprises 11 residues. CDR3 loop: CSARRGETQYF. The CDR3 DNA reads TGCAGTGCTAGAAGGGGGGAGACCCAGTACTTC.

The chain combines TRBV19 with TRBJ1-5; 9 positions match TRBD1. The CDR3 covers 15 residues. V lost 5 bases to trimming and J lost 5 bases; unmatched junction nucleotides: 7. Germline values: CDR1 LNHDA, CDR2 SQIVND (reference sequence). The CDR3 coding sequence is TGTGCCAGTAGTTGGGGACAGGGATCGGATCAGCCCCAGCATTTT. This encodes CASSWGQGSDQPQHF.

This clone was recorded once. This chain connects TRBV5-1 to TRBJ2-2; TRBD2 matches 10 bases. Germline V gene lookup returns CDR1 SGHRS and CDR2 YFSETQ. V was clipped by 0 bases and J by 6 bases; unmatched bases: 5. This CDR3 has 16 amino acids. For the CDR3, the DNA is TGCGCCAGCAGCTTGGACCCTAGCGGGAGAGCCGGGGAGCTGTTTTTT. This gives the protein CASSLDPSGRAGELFF.

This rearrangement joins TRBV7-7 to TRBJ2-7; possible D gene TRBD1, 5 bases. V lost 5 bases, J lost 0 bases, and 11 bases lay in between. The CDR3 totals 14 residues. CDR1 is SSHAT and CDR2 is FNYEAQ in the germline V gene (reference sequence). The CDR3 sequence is CASSPDTSSYEQYF. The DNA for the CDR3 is TGTGCCAGCAGCCCGGACACAAGCTCCTACGAGCAGTACTTC.

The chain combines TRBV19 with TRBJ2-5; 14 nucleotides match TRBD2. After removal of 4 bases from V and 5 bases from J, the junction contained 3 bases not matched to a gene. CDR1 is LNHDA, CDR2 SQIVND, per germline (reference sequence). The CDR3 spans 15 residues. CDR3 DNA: TGTGCCAGTAGTAGACTAGCGGGGGGGCTTGAGACCCAGTACTTC. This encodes CASSRLAGGLETQYF. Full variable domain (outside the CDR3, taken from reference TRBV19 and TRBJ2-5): DGGITQSPKYLFRKEGQNVTLSCEQNLNHDAMYWYRQDPGQGLRLIYYSQIVNDFQKGDIAEGYSVSREKKESFPLTVTSAQKNPTAFYLCASSRLAGGLETQYFGPGTRLLVL.

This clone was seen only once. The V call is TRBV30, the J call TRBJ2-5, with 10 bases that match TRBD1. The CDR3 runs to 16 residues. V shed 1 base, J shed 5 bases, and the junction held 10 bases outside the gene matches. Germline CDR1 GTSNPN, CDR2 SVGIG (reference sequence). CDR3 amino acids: CAWSDPGQGMGETQYF. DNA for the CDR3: TGTGCCTGGAGTGACCCGGGACAGGGGATGGGGGAGACCCAGTACTTC. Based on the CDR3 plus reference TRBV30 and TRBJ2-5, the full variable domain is SQTIHQWPATLVQPVGSPLSLECTVEGTSNPNLYWYRQAAGRGLQLLFYSVGIGQISSEVPQNLSASRPQDRQFILSSKKLLLSDSGFYLCAWSDPGQGMGETQYFGPGTRLLVL.